This T cell receptor (beta chain) comes out of a study of T-cell reconstitution after alpha-beta-depleted transplantation in children. Unique molecular identifiers were used in preparing the TCRbeta library. TCRdb re-called the PCR reads through MiXCR, storing one row per CDR3 protein. This table holds about 250,000 distinct CDR3 sequences, 20% to 30% found once. In regard to this clonotype: Its cognate antigen is unknown.

Whole-study findings and limits: One year after transplant, T-cell counts and diversity came mostly from newly produced T cells.

The TCR sequence derives from a female patient aged 2 to 10 who had a stem cell transplant for congenital amegakaryocytic thrombocytopenia, so the T cells may come from the graft donor. The sample consisted of PBMCs, mostly from graft donor cells, taken 360 days after TCRalphabeta/CD19-depleted stem cell transplant.

The CDR3 DNA reads TGCAGTTCACTGAGGCAGTCGATGAACACTGAAGCTTTCTTT. It codes for CSSLRQSMNTEAFF. This rearrangement joins TRBV20-1 to TRBJ1-1; no clear D gene. The CDR3 is 14 amino acids. From germline, CDR1 is DFQATT and CDR2 SNEGSKA (reference sequence). The V end was cut by 8 bases, the J end by 0 bases, with 16 bases between.